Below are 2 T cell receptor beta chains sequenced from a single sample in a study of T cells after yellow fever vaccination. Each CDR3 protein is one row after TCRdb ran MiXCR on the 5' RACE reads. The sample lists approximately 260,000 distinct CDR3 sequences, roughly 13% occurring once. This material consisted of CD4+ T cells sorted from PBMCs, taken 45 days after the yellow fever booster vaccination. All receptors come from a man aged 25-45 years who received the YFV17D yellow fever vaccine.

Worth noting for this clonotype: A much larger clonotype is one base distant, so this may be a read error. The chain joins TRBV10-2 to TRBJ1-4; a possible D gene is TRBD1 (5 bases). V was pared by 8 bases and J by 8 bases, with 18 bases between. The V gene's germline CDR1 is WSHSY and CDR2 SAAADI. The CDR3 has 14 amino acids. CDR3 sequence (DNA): TGCGCCAGCGGGACCGCGGGGGTGAACGAAAAACTGTTTTTT. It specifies CASGTAGVNEKLFF.

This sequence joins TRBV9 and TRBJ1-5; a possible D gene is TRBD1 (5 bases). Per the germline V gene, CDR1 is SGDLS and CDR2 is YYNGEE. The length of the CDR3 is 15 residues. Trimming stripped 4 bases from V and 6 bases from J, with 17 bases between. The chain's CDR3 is CASSLGTLPGQPQHF. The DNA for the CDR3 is TGTGCCAGCAGCCTCGGGACGTTGCCCGGTCAGCCCCAGCATTTT.